This T cell receptor (beta chain) was identified in a study of shared clonotypes between healthy human individuals. Study findings and constraints: Rarefaction analysis demonstrated incomplete sorted-subset sequencing notwithstanding large depth. Estimated clonotype richness was generally higher in naive than memory subsets.

Between the trimmed V and J ends, which lost 1 base and 0 bases, there was a span of 11 bases. CDR3 length: 16 residues. Germline-derived CDR1 and CDR2 are SGHTA and FQGNSA. On this clone: Antigen: not known.

Methods used by the authors: Owing to the provision of junction-only sequences devoid of quality scores by immunoSEQ, filtering differed. Repertoires were generated with immunoSEQ multiplex PCR, while TCRdb's copy carries only in-frame clones and drops some. The V and J calls and the clone size are those of that table, but D and trimming were determined from the DNA. The sample comprises roughly 1,100,000 clones, 70% to 80% of which are singletons, and around 1.4% rests with the top ten. The sequence was obtained from a man between 18 and 35 years old in good health. Sequencing used memory CD4+ T cells sorted from blood. Subset described: CD45RA-negative fraction. The chain employs TRBV7-2 and TRBJ2-3; D possibly corresponds to TRBD2 (7 bases). The CDR3 is CASSLGRGPSTDTQYF. The DNA of the CDR3 is TGTGCCAGCAGCTTAGGGCGGGGGCCAAGCACAGATACGCAGTATTTT.